This entry lists 31 T cell receptor beta chains sequenced from one sample in a study of cytomegalovirus exposure and HLA in healthy donors. The PCR was carried out with 60 Vbeta primers and 13 Jbeta primers. Only in-frame clones appear in the TCRdb table, and some are missing; sequencing was by immunoSEQ multiplex PCR. The sample holds 65,000 to 70,000 clones, around 80% seen once. What was sequenced was PBMCs. These receptors all stem from a man aged 45 to 65 in good health and CMV-seronegative.

The chain has TRBV7-8 and TRBJ1-1, with D possibly matching TRBD1 (5 bases). The V gene lost 3 bases and the J gene lost 3 bases, with 14 bases spanning the gap. Germline CDR1 reads SGHVS; CDR2 reads FQNEAQ. CDR3 length: 15 residues. CDR3 sequence reads: CASSFIVRGYTEAFF. The CDR3 DNA reads as TGTGCCAGCAGCTTTATCGTTCGGGGGTACACTGAAGCTTTCTTT.

Regarding this clone: Other nucleotide sequences from this sample produce the same CDR3. This rearrangement joins TRBV5-1 to TRBJ1-1; 7 nucleotides align to TRBD1. CDR1 and CDR2 from the germline V gene are SGHRS and YFSETQ. This CDR3 comprises 14 residues. The trim removed 7 bases at V and 0 bases at J, leaving 6 bases unmatched. In DNA form, the CDR3 reads TGCGCCAGCGGACAGGTCTCCATGAACACTGAAGCTTTCTTT. It translates to CASGQVSMNTEAFF.

V is TRBV5-1 and J is TRBJ1-3; D not certain. Trimming left V 4 bases short and J 4 bases short, with 9 bases between. The CDR3 has 13 residues. Germline V gene lookup returns CDR1 SGHRS and CDR2 YFSETQ. CDR3 amino acids: CASSQEGGNTIYF. The DNA of the CDR3 is TGCGCCAGCAGCCAGGAGGGCGGAAACACCATATATTTT.

CDR3 DNA sequence: TGTGCCAGCAGCAAAAAGGGCGGAGGAGTGTATGAGCAGTTCTTC. It yields the protein CASSKKGGGVYEQFF. V and J are TRBV5-6 and TRBJ2-1; possible D gene TRBD2, 5 bases. The V gene lost 4 bases and the J gene lost 8 bases, with 19 bases spanning the gap. This CDR3 region has 15 residues. Looked up from germline, CDR1 is SGHDT and CDR2 is YYEEEE.

This clone has a single count. The rearrangement uses TRBV27 and TRBJ2-3, with 9 bases aligning to TRBD1. The CDR3 runs 13 residues. V lost 6 bases and J lost 5; bases outside the gene matches: 3. Germline values: CDR1 MNHEY, CDR2 SMNVEV (reference sequence). CDR3 coding DNA: TGTGCCAGCAGGGGGACAGGGCGAGATACGCAGTATTTT. Translating it yields CASRGTGRDTQYF.

The V gene is TRBV5-6, the J gene TRBJ2-7; 9 nucleotides align to TRBD2. The CDR3 has 17 amino acids. After removal of 4 bases from V and 3 bases from J, the junction contained 14 bases not matched to a gene. Germline CDR1 reads SGHDT; CDR2 reads YYEEEE. The CDR3 DNA reads TGTGCCAGCAGCGCCGGGACTAGCAACCCAGGAATCTACGAGCAGTACTTC. Translation gives CASSAGTSNPGIYEQYF.

The chain carries TRBV30 and TRBJ1-1, with D maybe TRBD1 (6 bases). The ends were cut back, 2 bases at V and 12 bases at J, with 19 bases in the middle. Germline assignment: CDR1 GTSNPN and CDR2 SVGIG (reference sequence). CDR3 length: 13 residues. The CDR3 coding sequence is TGTGCCTGGAGTAGGACAGCACCTCCAACCACTTTCTTT. Encoded protein: CAWSRTAPPTTFF. Drawing the rest from reference TRBV30 and TRBJ1-1, the complete variable domain is SQTIHQWPATLVQPVGSPLSLECTVEGTSNPNLYWYRQAAGRGLQLLFYSVGIGQISSEVPQNLSASRPQDRQFILSSKKLLLSDSGFYLCAWSRTAPPTTFFGQGTRLTVV.

The chain couples TRBV30 to TRBJ1-4, with D unresolved. V was cut by 4 bases and J by 4 bases, with 7 bases left in between. The germline V gene has CDR1 GTSNPN and CDR2 SVGIG (reference sequence). The CDR3 consists of 12 residues. This CDR3 reads CAWIGDNEKLFF. The CDR3 coding sequence is TGTGCCTGGATTGGAGATAATGAAAAACTGTTTTTT.

The chain is built from TRBV28 and TRBJ1-5; 10 bases are shared with TRBD1. J was trimmed by 7 bases and V by 5 bases; bases with no gene match: 8. The V gene's germline CDR1 is MDHEN and CDR2 SYDVKM. This CDR3 region has 15 residues. The CDR3 spells CASSGQGGYRQPQHF. The CDR3 coding sequence is TGTGCCAGCAGTGGACAGGGGGGGTACCGGCAGCCCCAGCATTTT.

V and J are TRBV27 and TRBJ2-7, with TRBD1 matching 7 bases. The CDR3 is made up of 13 amino acids. Looked up from germline, CDR1 is MNHEY and CDR2 is SMNVEV (reference sequence). Losses at the gene ends were 5 bases for V and 2 bases for J; bases not matched to a gene: 3. The CDR3 spells CASSRQGPYEQYF. The CDR3 DNA sequence: TGTGCCAGCAGTCGACAGGGCCCCTACGAGCAGTACTTC.

Only one count was recorded for this clone. V usage is TRBV19 and J usage is TRBJ1-1, with D possibly TRBD1 on 5 matching bases. There are 15 residues in the CDR3. Germline loops: CDR1 LNHDA, CDR2 SQIVND (reference sequence). V was clipped by 7 bases and J by 4 bases, with 19 bases between them. CDR3: CASNGADGGSTEAFF. In DNA, the CDR3 is TGTGCCAGTAATGGGGCTGACGGGGGTAGCACTGAAGCTTTCTTT.

The V call is TRBV6-6, the J call TRBJ1-5, with 10 nucleotides matching TRBD1. CDR3 length equals 15 residues. The germline V gene has CDR1 MNHNY and CDR2 SVGAGI (reference sequence). Trimming took 2 bases from V and 4 from J; bases not matched to a gene: 2. As DNA, the CDR3 is TGTGCCAGCAGTTACGGGACAGGGGTTAATCAGCCCCAGCATTTT. Its translation: CASSYGTGVNQPQHF.

This clone showed up just a few times. The chain combines TRBV4-2 with TRBJ2-1, with D uncertain. This CDR3 has 15 amino acids. Germline loops: CDR1 LGHNA, CDR2 YNFKEQ. The V and J ends lost 1 base and 4 bases respectively, with 11 bases between them. CDR3 sequence (DNA): TGTGCCAGCAGCCAAGCGGCAGACTTATACAATGAGCAGTTCTTC. Translating it yields CASSQAADLYNEQFF.

The chain couples TRBV2 to TRBJ2-3, with 7 bases lining up with TRBD2. V lost 5 bases to trimming and J lost 4 bases; unmatched junction nucleotides: 12. This CDR3 is 16 amino acids long. Looked up from germline, CDR1 is SNHLY and CDR2 is FYNNEI. The CDR3 bases are TGTGCCAGCAGTTCAAGAGCGGGGTCTAATGCAGATACGCAGTATTTT. This sequence encodes CASSSRAGSNADTQYF.

The chain uses TRBV5-1 and TRBJ1-4; TRBD1 aligns across 8 bases. The germline gives CDR1 SGHRS, CDR2 YFSETQ. The CDR3 is made up of 14 amino acids. The ends lost 0 bases at V and 6 bases at J; junction bases unmatched: 1. CDR3 coding DNA: TGCGCCAGCAGCTTGGACAGGGGGGATGAAAAACTGTTTTTT. This translates into CASSLDRGDEKLFF.

This clone came up a few times. The chain recombines TRBV6-1 with TRBJ1-1; D remains unclear. V lost 6 bases and J 4 bases, leaving 15 bases between the germline ends. Germline CDR1 and CDR2: MNHNS and SASEGT. This CDR3 comprises 14 residues. The CDR3 loop is CASRTTPAGTEAFF. CDR3 DNA: TGTGCCAGCAGGACGACACCAGCGGGCACTGAAGCTTTCTTT.

The CDR3 nucleotides read TGTGCCAGCTCACCTGGAGTTTACGGGACAGGGGGAGAGACCCAGTACTTC. As protein: CASSPGVYGTGGETQYF. The V gene is TRBV18, the J gene TRBJ2-5; 11 bases fit TRBD1. V shed 3 bases and J 4 bases; nucleotides not matched to a gene: 10. Looked up from germline, CDR1 is KGHSH and CDR2 is LQKENI. The CDR3 totals 17 residues.

This chain connects TRBV29-1 to TRBJ1-1; D perhaps matches TRBD1 (5 bases). Trimming cost V 5 bases and J 1 base, with 11 bases left between them. Germline values: CDR1 SQVTM, CDR2 ANQGSEA. This CDR3 is 13 amino acids long. CDR3 loop: CSVTSGANTEAFF. The CDR3 region has the DNA TGCAGCGTTACTTCTGGGGCGAACACTGAAGCTTTCTTT.

This rearrangement joins TRBV27 to TRBJ2-1; 8 bases line up with TRBD2. The CDR3 covers 15 residues. V was pared by 5 bases and J by 5 bases, with 8 bases of the junction left unmatched. Germline V lookup: CDR1 MNHEY, CDR2 SMNVEV (reference sequence). Here the CDR3 reads CASSLSGIFDNEQFF. In nucleotides, the CDR3 is TGTGCCAGCAGTCTTAGCGGGATTTTTGACAATGAGCAGTTCTTC.

V usage is TRBV5-1 and J usage is TRBJ2-7; 9 positions match TRBD1. V lost 0 bases, J lost 1 base, and 2 bases stayed unmatched. CDR1 and CDR2 from the germline V gene are SGHRS and YFSETQ. The CDR3 spans 15 residues. As DNA, the CDR3 is TGCGCCAGCAGCTTGGTGACAGGGGGGTCCTACGAGCAGTACTTC. This translates into CASSLVTGGSYEQYF.

The rearrangement uses TRBV5-1 and TRBJ2-2, with 7 bases that match TRBD1. The CDR3 is 15 residues long. Germline values: CDR1 SGHRS, CDR2 YFSETQ. Trimming at V came to 6 bases and at J to 3 bases, leaving 8 bases not matched to a gene. CDR3 in amino acids: CASTSRTGDTGELFF. The CDR3, as DNA: TGCGCCAGCACCTCGAGGACAGGCGACACCGGGGAGCTGTTTTTT.

This rearrangement joins TRBV2 to TRBJ1-2, with a weak D call TRBD1 (5 bases). Germline V gene lookup returns CDR1 SNHLY and CDR2 FYNNEI. The CDR3 has 11 residues. Trimming removed 7 bases at V and 4 bases at J, with 7 bases between. DNA of the CDR3: TGTGCCAGCATCAGGGTCTATGGCTACACCTTC. Protein sequence: CASIRVYGYTF.

The V gene is TRBV6-1, the J gene TRBJ1-2; 9 nucleotides agree with TRBD1. The ends lost 6 bases at V and 8 bases at J; junction bases unmatched: 7. This CDR3 has 13 amino acids. Per the germline V gene, CDR1 is MNHNS and CDR2 is SASEGT. The CDR3 is CASRETGGIGYTF. CDR3 sequence (DNA): TGTGCCAGCAGAGAGACAGGGGGAATCGGCTACACCTTC.

This rearrangement joins TRBV5-4 to TRBJ2-2, with D perhaps TRBD2 (5 bases). Germline values: CDR1 SGHNT, CDR2 YYREEE (reference sequence). V lost 0 bases to trimming and J lost 4 bases, with 10 bases between them. The CDR3 runs to 15 residues. CDR3 protein: CASSLALGGTGELFF. The CDR3 region has the DNA TGTGCCAGCAGCTTGGCCCTAGGAGGCACCGGGGAGCTGTTTTTT.

The chain recombines TRBV7-9 with TRBJ1-2; tentative D call: TRBD1 (5 bases). Between the trimmed V and J ends, which lost 5 bases and 4 bases, there was a span of 17 bases. The CDR3 runs to 15 residues. Looked up from germline, CDR1 is SEHNR and CDR2 is FQNEAQ (reference sequence). The CDR3 loop is CASSHAGASGYGYTF. The CDR3 DNA follows: TGTGCCAGCAGCCATGCTGGGGCCTCGGGCTATGGCTACACCTTC.

This sequence joins TRBV28 and TRBJ2-6; possibly TRBD2 for D (5 bases). The CDR3 is 13 amino acids. V lost 7 bases, J lost 4 bases, and 8 bases lay in between. Looked up from germline, CDR1 is MDHEN and CDR2 is SYDVKM. The chain's CDR3 is CASTPGGANVLTF. In nucleotides, the CDR3 is TGTGCCAGCACCCCGGGGGGGGCCAACGTCCTGACTTTC.

The CDR3 region is CASRSDIYEAFF. In nucleotides, the CDR3 is TGTGCCAGTAGGTCGGACATCTATGAAGCTTTCTTT. V and J are TRBV19 and TRBJ1-1; TRBD1 might be the D (5 bases). Per germline, CDR1 LNHDA and CDR2 SQIVND (reference sequence). With 6 bases removed from V and 7 bases from J, the gap between germline ends came to 12 bases. This CDR3 comprises 12 residues.

The CDR3 here is CAIRPGRYESGYTF. The CDR3 DNA reads TGTGCCATCAGACCAGGAAGGTATGAGAGTGGCTACACCTTC. J is TRBJ1-2 and V is TRBV10-3; no reliable D call. The CDR3 spans 14 residues. V lost 6 bases to trimming and J lost 7 bases, with 18 bases between them. The germline V gene encodes CDR1 ENHRY and CDR2 SYGVKD.

The chain is built from TRBV14 and TRBJ1-4; 8 positions agree with TRBD1. CDR1 and CDR2 (germline): SGHDN, FVKESK. This CDR3 region has 16 residues. The J segment lost 3 bases and the V segment lost 0 bases, leaving 3 bases of the junction unmatched. CDR3 in DNA: TGTGCCAGCAGCCAAGAACGGGGACAGGCTAATGAAAAACTGTTTTTT. Protein: CASSQERGQANEKLFF.

The chain recombines TRBV6-6 with TRBJ1-4; 9 nucleotides agree with TRBD1. Trimming removed 11 bases from V and 7 bases from J; junction bases left unmatched: 8. The CDR3 has 13 amino acids. Germline CDR1 and CDR2: MNHNY and SVGAGI (reference sequence). The CDR3 spells CACQTGGSEKLFF. CDR3 nucleotides: TGTGCCTGCCAAACAGGGGGCAGTGAAAAACTGTTTTTT.

CDR3 amino acids: CASSLIGLGGNTEAFF. The CDR3 DNA sequence: TGTGCCAGCAGTTTGATAGGCTTGGGAGGGAACACTGAAGCTTTCTTT. The chain has TRBV28 and TRBJ1-1; no clear D. Germline-derived CDR1 and CDR2 are MDHEN and SYDVKM. V lost 3 bases, J lost 1 base, and 15 bases lay in between. The CDR3 covers 16 residues.